This TCR beta chain stems from a study of cytomegalovirus exposure and HLA in healthy donors. The primer mix had 60 Vbeta and 13 Jbeta primers. Repertoires were generated with immunoSEQ multiplex PCR, while TCRdb's copy carries only in-frame clones and drops some. Of approximately 160,000 clones listed, 77% were seen once; the top ten hold around 2.5%. Sequencing used PBMCs. The sequence derives from a woman aged 40 to 50 in good health and CMV-seropositive.

The CDR3, as DNA: TGTGCCAGCAGCCAGGGACTAGCGGGAGTTGCCGGGGAGCTGTTTTTT. Residues: CASSQGLAGVAGELFF. This chain links TRBV6-6 with TRBJ2-2; TRBD2 matches 14 bases. CDR1 MNHNY and CDR2 SVGAGI come from the germline V gene (reference sequence). Trimming removed 6 bases from V and 6 bases from J; junction bases left unmatched: 6. The CDR3 covers 16 residues.